This T cell receptor beta chain appears in the sequencing data of a study of identifying expanded T cells in peripheral blood. Generated by immunoSEQ multiplex PCR, the TCRdb table keeps only in-frame clones and is missing some. The sample lists around 99,000 clones, about 88% occurring once. About this clone: Antigen specificity is unknown.

Germline CDR1 SEHNR, CDR2 FQNEAQ (reference sequence). V lost 2 bases to trimming and J lost 5 bases, with 9 bases between them. The CDR3 spans 14 residues. Whole-study findings and limits: Technical replicates showed around 1.1 changed clones; approximately 2 weeks roughly 18; four weeks 19.

This chain links TRBV7-9 with TRBJ2-2, with a tentative D call TRBD1 (6 bases). Sequenced: blood. The source of this sequence is a person aged 18 to 75 in good health. The DNA of the CDR3 is TGTGCCAGCAGCTTATCAGGGGCGACCGGGGAGCTGTTTTTT. This sequence encodes CASSLSGATGELFF.